A single sample is the source of the 4 T cell receptor beta chains below, sequenced in a study of HIV-infected patients and healthy controls. Each CDR3 protein gets one entry after TCRdb re-called the 5' RACE reads with MiXCR. Among about 63,000 distinct CDR3 sequences listed, about 17% were seen once. The source material was CD4+ T cells from blood. The receptors here all came from a human donor in good health.

The gene calls are TRBV4-1 and TRBJ2-6; D may be TRBD1 (5 bases). The ends were cut back, 1 base at V and 2 bases at J, with 9 bases in the middle. This CDR3 has 16 amino acids. Germline V lookup: CDR1 MGHRA, CDR2 YSYEKL. The CDR3 region is CASSQVLRAGANVLTF. The CDR3 DNA is TGCGCCAGCAGCCAAGTTCTCAGGGCTGGGGCCAACGTCCTGACTTTC.

This clonotype was observed a few times. V is TRBV5-1 and J is TRBJ1-6, with D hard to call. Germline assignment: CDR1 SGHRS and CDR2 YFSETQ. The ends were cut back, 0 bases at V and 5 bases at J, with 6 bases in the middle. The CDR3 has 14 residues. As DNA, the CDR3 is TGCGCCAGCAGCTTGGACGGTGATAATTCACCCCTCCACTTT. This codes for CASSLDGDNSPLHF.

This chain connects TRBV30 to TRBJ2-5; 7 bases align to TRBD1. Germline V CDR1 and CDR2: GTSNPN, SVGIG (reference sequence). This CDR3 region has 15 residues. Trimming removed 0 bases from V and 7 bases from J; junction bases left unmatched: 11. The CDR3 here is CAWSVPGQLMGTQYF. In nucleotides, the CDR3 is TGTGCCTGGAGTGTACCGGGACAGCTTATGGGGACCCAGTACTTC.

This clonotype was counted a single time. As DNA, the CDR3 is TGTGCCAGTAGTATACGACTAGCGGGGTGGTACGAGCAGTACTTC. Its translation: CASSIRLAGWYEQYF. The V gene is TRBV19, the J gene TRBJ2-7; 11 bases agree with TRBD2. After removal of 2 bases from V and 4 bases from J, the junction contained 4 bases not matched to a gene. The CDR3 totals 15 residues. Germline CDR1 is LNHDA and CDR2 is SQIVND (reference sequence).